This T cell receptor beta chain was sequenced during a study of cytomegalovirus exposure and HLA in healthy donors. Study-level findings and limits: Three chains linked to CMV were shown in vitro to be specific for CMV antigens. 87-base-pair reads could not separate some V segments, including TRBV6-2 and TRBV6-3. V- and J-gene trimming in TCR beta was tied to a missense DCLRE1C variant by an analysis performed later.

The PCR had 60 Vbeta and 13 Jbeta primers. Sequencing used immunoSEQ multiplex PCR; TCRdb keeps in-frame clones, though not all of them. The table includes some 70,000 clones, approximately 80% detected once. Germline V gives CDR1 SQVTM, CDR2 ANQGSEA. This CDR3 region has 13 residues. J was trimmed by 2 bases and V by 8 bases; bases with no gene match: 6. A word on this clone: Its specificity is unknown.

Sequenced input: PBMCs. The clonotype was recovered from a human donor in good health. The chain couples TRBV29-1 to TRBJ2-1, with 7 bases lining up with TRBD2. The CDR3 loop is CSTSRGAYNEQFF. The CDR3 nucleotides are TGCAGCACTTCTCGGGGGGCCTACAATGAGCAGTTCTTC.